The source of this T cell receptor (beta chain) is a study of blood T cells in healthy people across ages (dated by TCRdb to the mid-2010s). Regarding the research as a whole: In model experiments, roughly one uniquely barcoded TCR beta cDNA molecule per two T cells was captured by template switching. To avoid experimental bias, donors of different ages were distributed randomly across sequencing lanes. Age-related changes in TCR beta repertoire diversity were measured in the study by deep sequencing normalized with unique cDNA molecular identifiers. Four age groups were formed from the donors: young (average 16 years), middle-aged (approximately 41), aged (around 62) and long-lived (approximately 78). For two donors (one aged 18 to 30 and one aged 80 or older), the study analyzed two additional independent replicas of 1 million unique cDNA reads from the same blood draw.

To prepare the library, 5' RACE was applied. The sequencer listed for this sample is Illumina HiSeq 2500. The second PCR ran for roughly 7 to 12 cycles and used a J-beta primer mix along with a sample-barcoded 5' primer. A template-switch 5' adaptor carrying 12 random nucleotides introduced a unique molecular identifier onto each TCR beta cDNA molecule. Each sample yielded at least 2.5 million CDR3-containing paired-end reads. The Mint cDNA synthesis kit, primed by a TRBC-specific oligonucleotide, was used to synthesize first-strand cDNA from all RNA. After uracil-DNA glycosylase treatment, a first 18-cycle PCR used universal primers M1SS and BC2_uni_R on all cDNA. As for the original processing: For normalization, 1 million high-quality reads, each with a distinct molecular identifier, were randomly selected from each sample. Reads with shared molecular identifiers were discarded instead of being binned into consensus sequences. CDR3 identification, clonotype clustering and error correction used MiTCR with a Q25 quality threshold and the strictest error-elimination algorithm. Lower-bound total TCR beta diversity was estimated with a nonparametric unseen species model using Euler transformation. The raw public data were reprocessed by TCRdb itself: fastp quality trimming at Q25, MiXCR clonotype calling, in-frame beta chains only. Each CDR3 protein gets just one entry, which takes the most common genes and DNA from the rows behind it. TCRdb's processing, not the authors', yielded these V and J calls. This sample gives 1,300,000 or so distinct CDR3 sequences in total; almost 60% of them show up just once. The ten largest clones add up to over 6.5% of the sample.

The CDR3 starts with the cysteine, ends with the phenylalanine, and has 17 residues. The DNA shown is the 51-base CDR3, in frame from base 1. Per the germline V gene, MGHDK is the CDR1 and SYGVNS is the CDR2. Details on this clonotype: Its cognate antigen has yet to be identified. The sample holds no much larger clone one base away, and base qualities are not on file.

Here is what the overall study found, with its caveats: Estimates of total diversity from one million sequenced T cells were regarded as lower bounds and underestimates. As age increased, observed TCR beta diversity per million T cells dropped in a roughly linear way, and a significant reduction was already evident by age 40. Because profiling used bulk unsorted PBMCs, naive and antigen-experienced compartments could not be compared conclusively. There was a strong correlation between observed TCR beta diversity and the percentage of naive T cells measured by flow cytometry. The CMV infection status of donors was not known, potentially confounding age-related changes in expanded clonotypes. The long-lived group showed more naive CD4+ T cells, fewer expanded clones and increased TCR diversity than the aged group, suggesting age selection.

Systemically healthy Caucasian individuals from Russia, around 39 in total and aged roughly 6 to 95 years, were included as donors. About 9.8 milliliters of peripheral blood were drawn from each donor into EDTA-treated Vacutainer tubes. Ficoll-Paque density-gradient centrifugation was used to isolate PBMCs, with at least 6.5 million per sample. Trizol reagent was used to extract total RNA from the PBMCs, yielding at least 5.5 micrograms per sample. For every donor, flow cytometry on a PBMC aliquot measured the percentage of naive CD45RAhigh/CD27high T cells. The sample comprised blood. This TCR was sampled from a man aged 18-30 years in good health. Recombination joined TRBV25-1 with TRBJ2-4; TRBD2 matches 10 bases in the middle. With the DNA end fitting TRBJ2-7 better, the J assignment may be wrong. The CDR3 region has the sequence CASSDQGTSGTPYEQYF. Here is the DNA: TGTGCCAGCAGTGACCAGGGAACTAGCGGGACCCCCTACGAGCAGTACTTC.